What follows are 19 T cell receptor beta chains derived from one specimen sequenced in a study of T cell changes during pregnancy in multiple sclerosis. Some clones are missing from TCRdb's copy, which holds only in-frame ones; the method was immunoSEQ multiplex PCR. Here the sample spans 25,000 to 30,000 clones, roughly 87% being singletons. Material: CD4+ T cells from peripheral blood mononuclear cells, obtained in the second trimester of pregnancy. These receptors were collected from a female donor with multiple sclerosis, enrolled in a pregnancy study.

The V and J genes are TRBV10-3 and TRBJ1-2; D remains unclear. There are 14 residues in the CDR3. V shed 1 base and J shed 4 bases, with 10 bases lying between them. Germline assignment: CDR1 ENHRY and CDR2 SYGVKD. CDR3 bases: TGTGCCATCAGTGAGTTGGACGGAGGCTATGGCTACACCTTC. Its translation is CAISELDGGYGYTF.

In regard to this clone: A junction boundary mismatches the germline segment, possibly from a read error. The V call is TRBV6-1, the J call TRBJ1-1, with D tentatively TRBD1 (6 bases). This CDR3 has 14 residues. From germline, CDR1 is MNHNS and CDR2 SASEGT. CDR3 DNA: TGTGCCGGCAGTATAAGAGGGGGAAGCACTGAAGCTTTCTTT. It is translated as CAGSIRGGSTEAFF.

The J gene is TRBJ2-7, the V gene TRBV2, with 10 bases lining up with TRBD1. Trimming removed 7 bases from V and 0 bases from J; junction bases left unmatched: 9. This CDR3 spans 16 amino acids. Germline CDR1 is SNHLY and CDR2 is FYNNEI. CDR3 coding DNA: TGTGCCAGCACCCGAATTGGGACAGGGGTCTCCTACGAGCAGTACTTC. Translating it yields CASTRIGTGVSYEQYF.

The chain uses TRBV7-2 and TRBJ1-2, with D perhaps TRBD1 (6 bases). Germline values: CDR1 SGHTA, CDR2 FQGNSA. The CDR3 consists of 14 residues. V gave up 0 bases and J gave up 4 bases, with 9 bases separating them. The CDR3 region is CASSLASGVYGYTF. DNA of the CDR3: TGTGCCAGCAGCTTAGCATCAGGGGTCTATGGCTACACCTTC.

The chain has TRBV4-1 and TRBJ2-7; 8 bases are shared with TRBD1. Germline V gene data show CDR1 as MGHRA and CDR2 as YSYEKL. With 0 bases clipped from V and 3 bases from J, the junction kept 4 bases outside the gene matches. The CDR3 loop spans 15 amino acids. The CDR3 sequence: CASSQDRTGSYEQYF. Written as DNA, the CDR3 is TGCGCCAGCAGCCAAGATCGGACAGGGAGCTACGAGCAGTACTTC.

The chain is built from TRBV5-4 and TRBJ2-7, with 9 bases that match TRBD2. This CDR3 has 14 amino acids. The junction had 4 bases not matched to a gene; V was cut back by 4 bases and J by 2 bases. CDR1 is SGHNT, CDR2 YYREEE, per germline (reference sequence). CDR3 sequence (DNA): TGTGCCAGCAGCGAAGCGGGGGGAACCTACGAGCAGTACTTC. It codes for CASSEAGGTYEQYF. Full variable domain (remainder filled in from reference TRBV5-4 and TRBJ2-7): ETGVTQSPTHLIKTRGQQVTLRCSSQSGHNTVSWYQQALGQGPQFIFQYYREEENGRGNFPPRFSGLQFPNYSSELNVNALELDDSALYLCASSEAGGTYEQYFGPGTRLTVT.

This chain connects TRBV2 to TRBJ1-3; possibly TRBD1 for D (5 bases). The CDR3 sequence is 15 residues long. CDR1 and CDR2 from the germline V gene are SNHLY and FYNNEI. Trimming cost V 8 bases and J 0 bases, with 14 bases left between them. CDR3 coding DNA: TGTGCCAGCGTCGATCAGGGCATCTCTGGAAACACCATATATTTT. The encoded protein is CASVDQGISGNTIYF.

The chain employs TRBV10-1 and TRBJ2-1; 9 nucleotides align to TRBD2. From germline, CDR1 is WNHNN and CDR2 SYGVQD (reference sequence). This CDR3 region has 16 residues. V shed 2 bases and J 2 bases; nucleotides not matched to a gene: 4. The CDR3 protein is CASSETSGGPYNEQFF. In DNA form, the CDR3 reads TGCGCCAGCAGTGAGACGAGCGGGGGGCCCTACAATGAGCAGTTCTTC.

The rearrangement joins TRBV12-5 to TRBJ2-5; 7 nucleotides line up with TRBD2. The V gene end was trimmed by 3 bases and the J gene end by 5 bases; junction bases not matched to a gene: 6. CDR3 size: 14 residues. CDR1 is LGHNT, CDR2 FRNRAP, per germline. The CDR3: CASGFGGGGETQYF. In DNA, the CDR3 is TGTGCTAGTGGTTTCGGCGGGGGAGGGGAGACCCAGTACTTC.

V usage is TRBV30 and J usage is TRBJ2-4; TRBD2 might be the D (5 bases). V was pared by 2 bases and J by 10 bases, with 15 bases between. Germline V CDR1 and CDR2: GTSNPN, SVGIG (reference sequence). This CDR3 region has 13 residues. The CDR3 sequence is CAWSPTSTGIQYF. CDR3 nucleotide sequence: TGTGCCTGGAGTCCTACCTCGACGGGGATTCAGTACTTC.

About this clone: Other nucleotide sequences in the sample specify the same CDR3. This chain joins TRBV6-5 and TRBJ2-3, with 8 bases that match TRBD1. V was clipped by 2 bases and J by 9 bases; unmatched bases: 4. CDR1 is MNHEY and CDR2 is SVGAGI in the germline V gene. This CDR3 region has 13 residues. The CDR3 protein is CASSYPDRDTQYF. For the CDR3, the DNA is TGTGCCAGCAGTTACCCGGACAGGGACACGCAGTATTTT.

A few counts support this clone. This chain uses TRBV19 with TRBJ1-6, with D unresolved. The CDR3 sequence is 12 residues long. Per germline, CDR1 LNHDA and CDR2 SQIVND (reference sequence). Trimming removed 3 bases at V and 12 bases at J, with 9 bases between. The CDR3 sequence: CASSILRGPLHF. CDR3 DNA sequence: TGTGCCAGTAGTATCCTGAGAGGACCCCTCCACTTT.

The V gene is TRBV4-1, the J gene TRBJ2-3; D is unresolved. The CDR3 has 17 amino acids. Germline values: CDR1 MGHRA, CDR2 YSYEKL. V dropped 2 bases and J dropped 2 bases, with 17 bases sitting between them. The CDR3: CASSQPERAGITDTQYF. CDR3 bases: TGCGCCAGCAGCCAACCCGAGCGTGCTGGTATCACAGATACGCAGTATTTT.

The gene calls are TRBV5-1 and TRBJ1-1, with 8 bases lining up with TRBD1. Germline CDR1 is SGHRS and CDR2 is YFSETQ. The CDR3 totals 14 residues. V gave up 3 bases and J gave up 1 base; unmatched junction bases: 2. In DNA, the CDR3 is TGCGCCAGCAGCTGGGGGACAGGGAACACTGAAGCTTTCTTT. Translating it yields CASSWGTGNTEAFF.

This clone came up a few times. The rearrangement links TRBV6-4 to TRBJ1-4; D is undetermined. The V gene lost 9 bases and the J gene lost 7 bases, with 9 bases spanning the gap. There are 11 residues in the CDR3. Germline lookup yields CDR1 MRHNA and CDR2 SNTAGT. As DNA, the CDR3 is TGTGCCAGACTTCATGGTGAAAAACTGTTTTTT. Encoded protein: CARLHGEKLFF.

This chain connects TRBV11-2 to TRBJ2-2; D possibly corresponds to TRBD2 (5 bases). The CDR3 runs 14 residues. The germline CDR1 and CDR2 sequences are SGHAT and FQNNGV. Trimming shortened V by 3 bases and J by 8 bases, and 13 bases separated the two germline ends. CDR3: CASSFQRVLGELFF. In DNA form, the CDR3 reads TGTGCCAGCAGCTTTCAGAGGGTCTTAGGGGAGCTGTTTTTT.

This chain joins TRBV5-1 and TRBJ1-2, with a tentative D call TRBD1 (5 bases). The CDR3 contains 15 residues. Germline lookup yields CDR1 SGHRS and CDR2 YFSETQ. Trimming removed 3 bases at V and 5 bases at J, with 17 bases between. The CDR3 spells CASSSQGDLGYGYTF. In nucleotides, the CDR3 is TGCGCCAGCAGCTCCCAGGGCGACTTAGGGTATGGCTACACCTTC.

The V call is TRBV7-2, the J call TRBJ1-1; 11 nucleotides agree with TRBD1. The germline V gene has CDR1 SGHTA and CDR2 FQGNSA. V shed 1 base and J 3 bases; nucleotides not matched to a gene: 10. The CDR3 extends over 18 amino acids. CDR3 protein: CASSLEIVRDRGDTEAFF. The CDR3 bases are TGTGCCAGCAGCTTAGAAATAGTTCGGGACAGGGGGGACACTGAAGCTTTCTTT.

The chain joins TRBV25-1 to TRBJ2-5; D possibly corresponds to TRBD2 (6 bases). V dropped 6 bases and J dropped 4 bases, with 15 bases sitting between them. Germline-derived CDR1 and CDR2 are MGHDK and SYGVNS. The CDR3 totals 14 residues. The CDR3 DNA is TGTGCCAGCAGACAGCAGGGAGGTCCAGAGACCCAGTACTTC. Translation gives CASRQQGGPETQYF.